The 27 T cell receptor beta chains given below trace back to one sample, sequenced in a study of blood T cell repertoires in COVID-19. Some clones are missing from TCRdb's copy, which holds only in-frame ones; the method was immunoSEQ multiplex PCR. Of 400,000 to 500,000 clones detected, around 86% appear once; the ten largest clones hold over 1.3%. Sequenced: peripheral blood. The receptors here all came from a woman in her twenties or thirties with active or convalescent COVID-19.

V usage is TRBV21-1 and J usage is TRBJ1-5; the table assigns TRBD1, which was not confirmed against the DNA. TRBV21-1 is a pseudogene segment. The CDR3 is 17 residues long. For the CDR3, the DNA is TGTGCCAGCAGCAAAGGGACAGGGTACGATAGCAATCAGCCCCAGCATTTT. Translated, it gives CASSKGTGYDSNQPQHF.

The chain's CDR3 is CASSPRTVANEQFF. Written as DNA, the CDR3 is TGTGCCAGCAGCCCCCGGACAGTGGCCAATGAGCAGTTCTTC. The chain is built from TRBV3-1 (or the pseudogene TRBV3-2) and TRBJ2-1; perhaps TRBD1 as D (6 bases). The germline CDR1 and CDR2 sequences are LGHDT and YNNKEL (reference sequence). This CDR3 comprises 14 residues. Trimming removed 4 bases at V and 6 bases at J, with 13 bases between.

The chain has TRBV19 and TRBJ1-4, with a weak D call TRBD1 (5 bases). Germline V gene data show CDR1 as LNHDA and CDR2 as SQIVND (reference sequence). The CDR3 spans 16 residues. With 6 bases removed from V and 0 bases from J, the gap between germline ends came to 14 bases. The CDR3 DNA reads TGTGCCAGTAGCGGTCTCGACAGTGCAACTAATGAAAAACTGTTTTTT. This codes for CASSGLDSATNEKLFF.

The V and J genes are TRBV5-1 and TRBJ2-7, with 9 bases lining up with TRBD1. Looked up from germline, CDR1 is SGHRS and CDR2 is YFSETQ. With V trimmed by 4 bases and J by 7 bases, 12 bases remained unmatched. This CDR3 has 15 amino acids. CDR3: CASSGFTGGAGEQYF. As DNA, the CDR3 is TGCGCCAGCAGCGGGTTCACAGGGGGCGCGGGGGAGCAGTACTTC.

The gene calls are TRBV5-6 and TRBJ2-1, with D perhaps matching TRBD2 (5 bases). This CDR3 has 12 amino acids. Germline V gene data show CDR1 as SGHDT and CDR2 as YYEEEE. The germline V and J ends were trimmed by 1 base and 10 bases, with 9 bases remaining between them. The CDR3, as DNA: TGTGCCAGCAGCTTGTATTCTAGCGAGCAGTTCTTC. This codes for CASSLYSSEQFF.

This clone occurred a few times. The CDR3 region has the DNA TGTGCCAGCAGCTTGGCTGCCGCGAACACCGGGGAGCTGTTTTTT. This codes for CASSLAAANTGELFF. V usage is TRBV7-2 and J usage is TRBJ2-2; D gene ambiguous. The CDR3 length is 15 residues. Trimming cost V 3 bases and J 0 bases, with 8 bases left between them. From germline, CDR1 is SGHTA and CDR2 FQGNSA.

Only one count was recorded for this clone. Other DNA sequences in this sample translate to the same CDR3. CDR3 region: CASSTGQANTEAFF. DNA of the CDR3: TGTGCCAGTAGTACCGGACAGGCGAACACTGAAGCTTTCTTT. The rearrangement joins TRBV19 to TRBJ1-1; TRBD1 aligns across 7 bases. CDR3 length: 14 residues. Germline V gene sequence: CDR1 LNHDA, CDR2 SQIVND (reference sequence). The junction had 3 bases not matched to a gene; V was cut back by 4 bases and J by 1 base. Combining the CDR3 with reference TRBV19 and TRBJ1-1 gives the whole variable domain DGGITQSPKYLFRKEGQNVTLSCEQNLNHDAMYWYRQDPGQGLRLIYYSQIVNDFQKGDIAEGYSVSREKKESFPLTVTSAQKNPTAFYLCASSTGQANTEAFFGQGTRLTVV.

The chain combines TRBV7-9 with TRBJ2-1; tentative D call: TRBD2 (5 bases). The CDR3 runs to 14 residues. V lost 2 bases to trimming and J lost 8 bases, with 13 bases between them. Germline-derived CDR1 and CDR2 are SEHNR and FQNEAQ (reference sequence). The CDR3 sequence: CASSLRPTGDEQFF. Here the CDR3 DNA reads TGTGCCAGCAGCTTACGGCCCACCGGGGATGAGCAGTTCTTC.

This clone was seen a single time. The gene calls are TRBV4-1 and TRBJ1-5, with D maybe TRBD1 (5 bases). V lost 0 bases and J 0 bases, leaving 15 bases between the germline ends. CDR1 MGHRA and CDR2 YSYEKL come from the germline V gene. The CDR3 loop spans 18 amino acids. CDR3 region: CASSQDGGSPYSNQPQHF. In DNA form, the CDR3 reads TGCGCCAGCAGCCAAGATGGGGGGTCCCCTTATAGCAATCAGCCCCAGCATTTT.

The chain recombines TRBV5-3 with TRBJ1-2; 8 nucleotides line up with TRBD1. TRBV5-3 is an ORF, and what it does is uncertain. This CDR3 spans 16 amino acids. Trimming removed 5 bases from V and 2 bases from J; junction bases left unmatched: 11. The CDR3 loop reads CARRWGQEDPNYGYTF. CDR3 in DNA: TGTGCCAGAAGATGGGGACAGGAGGACCCGAACTATGGCTACACCTTC.

The J gene is TRBJ1-3, the V gene TRBV6-2 or TRBV6-3; 7 bases agree with TRBD1. The CDR3 length is 13 residues. The germline gives CDR1 MNHEY, CDR2 SVGEGT. V lost 5 bases to trimming and J lost 4 bases; unmatched junction nucleotides: 2. The CDR3 coding sequence is TGTGCCAGCAGTGGGACAGAGGGAAACACCATATATTTT. This encodes CASSGTEGNTIYF.

The gene calls are TRBV28 and TRBJ1-6, with 7 bases aligning to TRBD1. With 7 bases clipped from V and 10 bases from J, the junction kept 13 bases outside the gene matches. Per germline, CDR1 MDHEN and CDR2 SYDVKM. This CDR3 has 15 amino acids. The CDR3 nucleotides are TGTGCCAGCACCCCTTCGACAGGGATCTACTCACCCCTCCACTTT. Protein sequence: CASTPSTGIYSPLHF.

This clone was observed once. The V call is TRBV5-1, the J call TRBJ1-2, with 8 bases lining up with TRBD1. CDR1 and CDR2 from the germline V gene are SGHRS and YFSETQ. The CDR3 has 17 residues. J lost 1 base, V lost 6 bases, and 14 bases had no gene match. DNA of the CDR3: TGCGCCAGCACCTTAGGACAGGGAGGAGGATTTAACTATGGCTACACCTTC. Protein product: CASTLGQGGGFNYGYTF.

V is TRBV3-1 (or the pseudogene TRBV3-2) and J is TRBJ2-7; 8 positions match TRBD1. Germline CDR1 LGHDT, CDR2 YNNKEL (reference sequence). Trimming at V came to 4 bases and at J to 3 bases, leaving 5 bases not matched to a gene. The CDR3 has 14 amino acids. DNA of the CDR3: TGTGCCAGCAGCCGTCGGGACAGGAACTACGAGCAGTACTTC. It translates to CASSRRDRNYEQYF.

The table lists this clone with a few counts. V is TRBV29-1 and J is TRBJ2-7, with 9 bases matching TRBD2. The CDR3 runs 12 residues. Germline V gives CDR1 SQVTM, CDR2 ANQGSEA. Trimming cost V 6 bases and J 6 bases; bases outside gene matches: 6. The CDR3: CSVVGLALEQYF. As DNA, the CDR3 is TGCAGCGTCGTCGGACTAGCGCTCGAGCAGTACTTC.

The CDR3 is CSVEGLAGAEETQYF. As DNA, the CDR3 is TGCAGCGTTGAGGGACTAGCGGGAGCAGAGGAGACCCAGTACTTC. The chain combines TRBV29-1 with TRBJ2-5; TRBD2 aligns across 14 bases. Trimming cost V 3 bases and J 5 bases; bases outside gene matches: 5. Germline V CDR1 and CDR2: SQVTM, ANQGSEA. CDR3 length equals 15 residues.

The chain carries TRBV5-5 and TRBJ2-3, with 7 bases lining up with TRBD2. This CDR3 comprises 18 residues. Trimming at V came to 0 bases and at J to 2 bases, leaving 12 bases not matched to a gene. CDR1 and CDR2 from the germline V gene are SGHKS and YYEKEE (reference sequence). DNA of the CDR3: TGTGCCAGCAGCTTGGTACGGAGCGTGGGACTAAACACAGATACGCAGTATTTT. Protein: CASSLVRSVGLNTDTQYF.

This clone was seen a single time. This chain links TRBV4-1 with TRBJ2-3, with TRBD2 matching over 12 bases. The V segment lost 6 bases and the J segment 3 bases; nucleotides outside the gene matches: 1. This CDR3 contains 14 residues. In germline, CDR1 is MGHRA, CDR2 YSYEKL. The CDR3 reads CASSTSGRTDTQYF. CDR3 in DNA: TGCGCCAGCAGTACTAGCGGGAGGACAGATACGCAGTATTTT.

The chain combines TRBV7-6 with TRBJ2-1; D is uncertain. The V end lost 3 bases, the J end lost 6 bases, and 15 bases lay between the germline ends. CDR3 length equals 15 residues. Germline V gene data show CDR1 as SGHVS and CDR2 as FNYEAQ. As DNA, the CDR3 is TGTGCCAGCAGCTTTCGCCCCGACTCGAGCAATGAGCAGTTCTTC. This gives the protein CASSFRPDSSNEQFF.

This chain joins TRBV20-1 and TRBJ2-1, with a tentative D call TRBD2 (5 bases). This CDR3 contains 11 residues. CDR1 and CDR2 (germline): DFQATT, SNEGSKA (reference sequence). V was trimmed by 3 bases and J by 6 bases, leaving 6 bases between them. DNA of the CDR3: TGCAGTGCTAGGACTACCAATGAGCAGTTCTTC. Its protein product is CSARTTNEQFF.

This rearrangement joins TRBV28 to TRBJ1-1, with 10 bases aligning to TRBD1. Germline loops: CDR1 MDHEN, CDR2 SYDVKM. The CDR3 sequence is 14 residues long. The V and J ends lost 5 bases and 5 bases, in that order; junction bases with no gene match: 5. In DNA, the CDR3 is TGTGCCAGCAGTAAAGACAGGGGGCGTACTGAAGCTTTCTTT. Translating gives CASSKDRGRTEAFF.

The sample holds one count of this clone. The J gene is TRBJ2-5, the V gene TRBV19; maybe TRBD1 (5 bases). The V gene's germline CDR1 is LNHDA and CDR2 SQIVND (reference sequence). The CDR3 is 14 residues long. V lost 0 bases to trimming and J lost 5 bases, with 10 bases between them. The CDR3 DNA follows: TGTGCCAGTAGTATAGATCAGGGTGGGGAGACCCAGTACTTC. It is translated as CASSIDQGGETQYF.

CDR3: CASSEMSSGNNEQFF. The DNA for the CDR3 is TGTGCCAGCAGTGAAATGTCTAGCGGCAACAATGAGCAGTTCTTC. The chain carries TRBV6-1 and TRBJ2-1; 7 bases are shared with TRBD2. CDR3 length equals 15 residues. In germline, CDR1 is MNHNS, CDR2 SASEGT. Trimming took 2 bases from V and 5 from J; bases not matched to a gene: 6.

The rearrangement links TRBV6-1 to TRBJ1-2, with 12 nucleotides matching TRBD1. J was trimmed by 2 bases and V by 4 bases; bases with no gene match: 5. In germline, CDR1 is MNHNS, CDR2 SASEGT. The CDR3 has 16 amino acids. The CDR3 DNA reads as TGTGCCAGCAGTGGGGGACAGGGGGCGCTGAACTATGGCTACACCTTC. Its translation: CASSGGQGALNYGYTF.

The V and J genes are TRBV5-1 and TRBJ2-3, with 12 bases fitting TRBD2. V shed 0 bases and J 6 bases; nucleotides not matched to a gene: 11. Germline assignment: CDR1 SGHRS and CDR2 YFSETQ. This CDR3 region has 18 residues. Here the CDR3 reads CASSLEASGRAVSDTQYF. CDR3 DNA: TGCGCCAGCAGCTTGGAGGCTAGCGGGAGGGCCGTTTCGGATACGCAGTATTTT.

This clone was detected only once. The CDR3 region has the DNA TGTGCTAGTGGACACATGAACACTGAAGCTTTCTTT. This encodes CASGHMNTEAFF. The J gene is TRBJ1-1, the V gene TRBV12-5; D ambiguous. In germline, CDR1 is LGHNT, CDR2 FRNRAP. V was cut by 6 bases and J by 0 bases, with 5 bases left in between. This CDR3 contains 12 residues.

V and J are TRBV27 and TRBJ2-2, with TRBD1 identical over 7 bases. The CDR3 loop spans 13 amino acids. Germline V gene sequence: CDR1 MNHEY, CDR2 SMNVEV (reference sequence). Trimming cost V 6 bases and J 8 bases; bases outside gene matches: 6. CDR3 bases: TGTGCCAGCAGATCAGGGGGACCGGGGGAGCTGTTTTTT. Its protein product is CASRSGGPGELFF.